One and the same sample provided the 20 T cell receptor beta chains below, sequenced in a study of spatial heterogeneity in lung cancer. The time point here: sample taken at primary tumor resection. Whole RNA came from tumor, nontumor lung or frozen PBMC and was sequenced without being sorted. One entry per CDR3 protein results from TCRdb running MiXCR on the 5' RACE reads. The table shows roughly 25,000 distinct CDR3 sequences, with around 13% occurring only once. The source material was PBMCs, sampled at surgery. Receptors were obtained from a female donor with early-stage non-small cell lung cancer.

The rearrangement joins TRBV6-5 to TRBJ2-3; 9 nucleotides match TRBD2. The CDR3 length is 18 residues. The germline CDR1 and CDR2 sequences are MNHEY and SVGAGI. V gave up 0 bases and J gave up 1 base; unmatched junction bases: 8. CDR3 nucleotide sequence: TGTGCCAGCAGTTACTCGATCGGCCAGCGGGGGGGCACAGATACGCAGTATTTT. Protein: CASSYSIGQRGGTDTQYF.

This chain links TRBV24-1 with TRBJ2-1, with TRBD1 identical over 10 bases. This CDR3 has 14 residues. Germline CDR1 KGHDR, CDR2 SFDVKD. V was pared by 0 bases and J by 9 bases, with 1 base of the junction left unmatched. The CDR3 protein is CATSDLGQGVEQFF. The CDR3 DNA is TGTGCCACCAGTGATTTGGGACAGGGGGTTGAGCAGTTCTTC.

This clonotype was detected many times. The V and J genes are TRBV4-3 and TRBJ1-5; D is ambiguous. Germline values: CDR1 LGHNA, CDR2 YSLEER. This CDR3 spans 15 amino acids. V lost 0 bases and J lost 0, with 6 bases in between. Here the CDR3 DNA reads TGCGCCAGCAGCCAAGATAGCCATAGCAATCAGCCCCAGCATTTT. Protein: CASSQDSHSNQPQHF.

This clonotype was counted many times. This sequence joins TRBV29-1 and TRBJ2-5; 8 bases line up with TRBD1. The germline gives CDR1 SQVTM, CDR2 ANQGSEA. With 6 bases clipped from V and 6 bases from J, the junction kept 9 bases outside the gene matches. This CDR3 is 13 amino acids long. The DNA of the CDR3 is TGCAGCGTGGATACAGGGGGTTGGAAGACCCAGTACTTC. The encoded protein is CSVDTGGWKTQYF.

J is TRBJ2-7 and V is TRBV6-2 or TRBV6-3; D could derive from TRBD1 or TRBD2 (5 bases each). V shed 4 bases and J shed 0 bases, with 7 bases lying between them. The germline CDR1 and CDR2 sequences are MNHEY and SVGEGT. The CDR3 runs 13 residues. DNA of the CDR3: TGTGCCAGCAGTTGGGACCCCTCCTACGAGCAGTACGTC. Residues: CASSWDPSYEQYV.

In its sample, this clonotype was seen a few times. V is TRBV3-1 and J is TRBJ1-6; 9 bases align to TRBD1. V shed 0 bases and J 10 bases; nucleotides not matched to a gene: 10. This CDR3 contains 17 residues. The V gene's germline CDR1 is LGHDT and CDR2 YNNKEL (reference sequence). CDR3 DNA: TGTGCCAGCAGCCAAGACCCCCCCGGGACAGGGACATCACCCCTCCACTTT. Translation gives CASSQDPPGTGTSPLHF.

This chain joins TRBV27 and TRBJ2-1; the match to TRBD2 covers 14 bases. Germline trimming cut 5 bases from V and 9 bases from J; bases unmatched to any gene: 6. The germline CDR1 and CDR2 sequences are MNHEY and SMNVEV (reference sequence). This CDR3 contains 15 residues. CDR3 sequence (DNA): TGTGCCAGCAGTATCGGGACTAGCGGGAGTACTGAGCAGTTCTTC. Translating it yields CASSIGTSGSTEQFF.

This clonotype was observed many times. V gene TRBV20-1 combines with J gene TRBJ2-1; 14 bases fit TRBD2. CDR3 length: 14 amino acids. Looked up from germline, CDR1 is DFQATT and CDR2 is SNEGSKA (reference sequence). After removal of 4 bases from V and 8 bases from J, the junction contained 4 bases not matched to a gene. CDR3 DNA: TGCAGTGCTACAGGGACTAGCGGGAGCTATGAGCAGTTCTTC. Translated: CSATGTSGSYEQFF.

Only a few counts were recorded for this clonotype. V usage is TRBV4-3 and J usage is TRBJ1-2, with D perhaps TRBD1 (5 bases). The germline CDR1 and CDR2 sequences are LGHNA and YSLEER. The CDR3 has 15 residues. The germline V and J ends were trimmed by 1 base and 7 bases, with 16 bases remaining between them. Here the CDR3 reads CASSQVKRDHGGYTF. CDR3 sequence (DNA): TGCGCCAGCAGCCAAGTTAAGAGGGACCATGGTGGCTACACCTTC.

This clonotype was seen many times. The rearrangement joins TRBV6-5 to TRBJ2-7; 7 bases match TRBD2. Germline CDR1 MNHEY, CDR2 SVGAGI. This CDR3 spans 14 amino acids. V was pared by 0 bases and J by 3 bases, with 2 bases of the junction left unmatched. The CDR3 region has the DNA TGTGCCAGCAGTTACTCGGCTAGCGGCTACGAGCAGTACGTC. Amino acids: CASSYSASGYEQYV.

The table lists this clonotype with many counts. The chain uses TRBV6-5 and TRBJ1-6; TRBD1 matches 7 bases. Germline loops: CDR1 MNHEY, CDR2 SVGAGI. The V gene end was trimmed by 2 bases and the J gene end by 7 bases; junction bases not matched to a gene: 5. There are 15 residues in the CDR3. The CDR3 nucleotides read TGTGCCAGCAGTTACGCTACAGGGGCCAATTCACCCCTCCACTTT. Protein: CASSYATGANSPLHF.

This clonotype is medium-sized in the sample. This chain joins TRBV4-3 and TRBJ2-2; 10 nucleotides line up with TRBD1. The CDR3 totals 19 residues. CDR1 and CDR2 from the germline V gene are LGHNA and YSLEER. J gave up 4 bases and V 2 bases, and 13 bases lay outside the gene matches. CDR3 bases: TGCGCCAGCAGCCAAACCGGGACAGGGGCCGGAGACGGCACCGGGGAGCTGTTTTTT. It specifies CASSQTGTGAGDGTGELFF.

This clonotype has at least ten counts. The rearrangement links TRBV5-1 to TRBJ2-6; 10 nucleotides agree with TRBD2. The length of the CDR3 is 17 residues. The germline V gene has CDR1 SGHRS and CDR2 YFSETQ. The V gene end was trimmed by 0 bases and the J gene end by 2 bases; junction bases not matched to a gene: 2. The CDR3 nucleotides are TGCGCCAGCAGCTTGGCTAGCGGGAGAACTGGGGCCAACGTCCTGACTTTC. It specifies CASSLASGRTGANVLTF.

This clonotype was counted ten times or more. The gene calls are TRBV6-6 and TRBJ2-5, with D possibly TRBD1 on 6 matching bases. Germline CDR1 and CDR2: MNHNY and SVGAGI (reference sequence). V lost 6 bases and J lost 5, with 16 bases in between. The CDR3 length is 14 residues. CDR3 bases: TGTGCCAGCAGAGAAGCAGGGGCGGGCGAGACCCAGTACTTC. Protein sequence: CASREAGAGETQYF.

This clonotype has a count of ten or more. The chain combines TRBV12-3 or TRBV12-4 with TRBJ1-1, with TRBD1 as a possible D gene (5 bases). V lost 5 bases, J lost 3 bases, and 16 bases lay in between. The CDR3 loop spans 15 amino acids. The CDR3 DNA reads TGTGCCAGCAGTCCCCTAAGATGGGGGGACACTGAAGCTTTCTTT. Translating gives CASSPLRWGDTEAFF.

The chain joins TRBV27 to TRBJ1-5; no firm D call. The germline gives CDR1 MNHEY, CDR2 SMNVEV (reference sequence). The CDR3 runs to 12 residues. Trimming took off 2 bases at V and 4 bases at J, with 3 bases between the two ends. The CDR3 DNA reads TGTGCCAGCAGTTTACTTAATCAGCCCCAGCATTTT. This codes for CASSLLNQPQHF.

V is TRBV14 and J is TRBJ2-5; D is perhaps TRBD1 or TRBD2 (5 bases each). The CDR3 runs to 15 residues. Trimming left V 1 base short and J 3 bases short, with 12 bases between. Germline values: CDR1 SGHDN, CDR2 FVKESK. The CDR3 sequence: CASSQAGTTKETQYF. In nucleotides, the CDR3 is TGTGCCAGCAGCCAAGCTGGGACGACTAAAGAGACCCAGTACTTC. Looking up the rest from reference TRBV14 and TRBJ2-5 gives the full variable domain: EAGVTQFPSHSVIEKGQTVTLRCDPISGHDNLYWYRRVMGKEIKFLLHFVKESKQDESGMPNNRFLAERTGGTYSTLKVQPAELEDSGVYFCASSQAGTTKETQYFGPGTRLLVL.

The chain combines TRBV7-2 with TRBJ2-7; D is ambiguous. Between the trimmed V and J ends, which lost 1 base and 2 bases, there was a span of 9 bases. The CDR3 sequence is 14 residues long. The germline V gene encodes CDR1 SGHTA and CDR2 FQGNSA. The CDR3 loop reads CASSLGVETYEQYF. The CDR3 DNA follows: TGTGCCAGCAGCTTAGGGGTCGAGACCTACGAGCAGTACTTC.

This clonotype was picked up many times. The genes are TRBV29-1 and TRBJ2-5; D possibly uses TRBD1 or TRBD2 (6 bases each). From germline, CDR1 is SQVTM and CDR2 ANQGSEA. Trimming left V 3 bases short and J 7 bases short, with 15 bases between. The CDR3 extends over 13 amino acids. The DNA of the CDR3 is TGCAGCGTTGATTTGGGGGGCTGGGGGACCCAGTACTTC. Translation: CSVDLGGWGTQYF.

This clonotype has more than one count but fewer than ten. This rearrangement joins TRBV5-1 to TRBJ2-5; possible D gene TRBD1, 6 bases. V lost 0 bases, J lost 2 bases, and 14 bases lay in between. Germline assignment: CDR1 SGHRS and CDR2 YFSETQ. The CDR3 extends over 16 amino acids. The CDR3 loop reads CASSLDSTGPQETQYF. CDR3 coding DNA: TGCGCCAGCAGCTTGGATTCGACAGGCCCTCAAGAGACCCAGTACTTC.